A single TCR beta chain is shown here with its context. In this sample, this clonotype turned up many times. The antigen this receptor binds is unknown. No much larger clone is present one base from it, and per-base qualities are unavailable. This sample stems from a study of glioma-infiltrating T cells (dated by TCRdb to 2015 to 2016). As for the study more broadly: TCR alpha- and beta-chain repertoires were sequenced from glioma tissue, non-neoplastic brain tissue and matched peripheral blood mononuclear cells. To gauge divergence between tissue and blood T-cell populations, every tissue-infiltrating repertoire was compared against the peripheral blood repertoire from the same patient. The paired cohort was made up of three low-grade glioma patients, fewer than 10 primary glioblastoma patients and three non-glioma patients who contributed non-neoplastic brain tissue. Summary of the overall study and its limitations: VJ-independent divergence between tissue and blood was below expectation in non-neoplastic patients but above expectation in all gliomas, especially low-grade gliomas. Only a very small number of CDR3 sequences turned up in both tissue and blood, a result put down to high CDR3 diversity combined with limited sampling. Group comparisons rested on small numbers: three non-neoplastic, three low-grade glioma and several glioblastoma patients.

TCR alpha and beta CDR3 regions were amplified with the iRepertoire nested amplicon-rescue multiplex PCR (arm-PCR) platform from RNA. One-step reverse transcription and amplification used about 90-450 ng of tissue mRNA or PBMC total RNA as input. After bead purification, a secondary multiplex PCR added Illumina adapters, and libraries were gel-purified between 200 and 400 bp. Libraries carried internal 6-nucleotide barcodes used for demultiplexing. Sequencing of the libraries was done on an Illumina MiSeq using 2x220 or 2x250 nucleotide paired-end reads. The published analysis was carried out like this. Paired reads were merged using FLASH 1.2.11 and were aligned to the GRCh37 human genome using BWA-MEM, after which TRA and TRB reads were extracted. For V and J assignment, an IMGT-derived reference of cassette sequences and CDR3 motifs that included pseudogenes was used. Reads were translated in three frames, and productive CDR3s were defined as those with a C...FGXG motif and no stop codons. Clonotypes were defined as unique combinations of V-J cassette pair and CDR3 amino acid sequence. Filtering of reads was based on Hamming distance, with the threshold set by the sequence error rate of each sample in mapped regions. TCRdb reworked the public reads: Q25 trimming with fastp, MiXCR clone assembly, productive beta chains retained. Entries are consolidated by CDR3 protein sequence, retaining the most common genes and DNA. None of the V and J calls come from the authors' own analysis; TCRdb made them. For this sample the table gives about 200,000 distinct CDR3 sequences, of which more than 30% were detected only once. Over 20% of the sample is held by the ten biggest clonotypes.

Reading the germline V gene gives CDR1 MNHEY and CDR2 SVGEGT. Taken from cysteine to phenylalanine, the CDR3 has 16 residues. The retained sequence is limited to the CDR3, 48 bases, with the frame set at the first base. Relative to germline, V is missing 6 bases and J is missing 3 bases, with 7 bases of the junction outside any gene match. Sequencing was performed on glioma tissue, nonneoplastic brain tissue, or PBMCs (not recorded which). The chain employs TRBV6-2 or TRBV6-3 and TRBJ2-1; 11 central bases correspond to TRBD2. This TCR was recovered from a human donor with low-grade glioma or glioblastoma, undergoing nonglioma brain surgery, or in good health (not recorded which). The DNA is TGTGCCAGCAGCAGGCTGACTAGCGGGAACTACAATGAGCAGTTCTTC. Its protein reads: CASSRLTSGNYNEQFF.